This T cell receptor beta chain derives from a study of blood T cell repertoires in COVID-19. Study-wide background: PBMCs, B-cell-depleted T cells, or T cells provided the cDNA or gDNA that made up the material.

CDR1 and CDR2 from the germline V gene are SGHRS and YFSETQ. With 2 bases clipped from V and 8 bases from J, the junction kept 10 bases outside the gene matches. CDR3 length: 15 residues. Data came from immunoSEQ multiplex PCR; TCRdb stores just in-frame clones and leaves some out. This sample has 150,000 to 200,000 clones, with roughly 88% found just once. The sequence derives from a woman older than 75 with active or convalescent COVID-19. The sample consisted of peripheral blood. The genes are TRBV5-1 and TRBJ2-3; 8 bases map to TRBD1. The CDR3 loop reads CASSLIQGAQGTQYF. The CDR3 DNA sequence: TGCGCCAGCAGCTTAATCCAGGGGGCACAGGGTACGCAGTATTTT.